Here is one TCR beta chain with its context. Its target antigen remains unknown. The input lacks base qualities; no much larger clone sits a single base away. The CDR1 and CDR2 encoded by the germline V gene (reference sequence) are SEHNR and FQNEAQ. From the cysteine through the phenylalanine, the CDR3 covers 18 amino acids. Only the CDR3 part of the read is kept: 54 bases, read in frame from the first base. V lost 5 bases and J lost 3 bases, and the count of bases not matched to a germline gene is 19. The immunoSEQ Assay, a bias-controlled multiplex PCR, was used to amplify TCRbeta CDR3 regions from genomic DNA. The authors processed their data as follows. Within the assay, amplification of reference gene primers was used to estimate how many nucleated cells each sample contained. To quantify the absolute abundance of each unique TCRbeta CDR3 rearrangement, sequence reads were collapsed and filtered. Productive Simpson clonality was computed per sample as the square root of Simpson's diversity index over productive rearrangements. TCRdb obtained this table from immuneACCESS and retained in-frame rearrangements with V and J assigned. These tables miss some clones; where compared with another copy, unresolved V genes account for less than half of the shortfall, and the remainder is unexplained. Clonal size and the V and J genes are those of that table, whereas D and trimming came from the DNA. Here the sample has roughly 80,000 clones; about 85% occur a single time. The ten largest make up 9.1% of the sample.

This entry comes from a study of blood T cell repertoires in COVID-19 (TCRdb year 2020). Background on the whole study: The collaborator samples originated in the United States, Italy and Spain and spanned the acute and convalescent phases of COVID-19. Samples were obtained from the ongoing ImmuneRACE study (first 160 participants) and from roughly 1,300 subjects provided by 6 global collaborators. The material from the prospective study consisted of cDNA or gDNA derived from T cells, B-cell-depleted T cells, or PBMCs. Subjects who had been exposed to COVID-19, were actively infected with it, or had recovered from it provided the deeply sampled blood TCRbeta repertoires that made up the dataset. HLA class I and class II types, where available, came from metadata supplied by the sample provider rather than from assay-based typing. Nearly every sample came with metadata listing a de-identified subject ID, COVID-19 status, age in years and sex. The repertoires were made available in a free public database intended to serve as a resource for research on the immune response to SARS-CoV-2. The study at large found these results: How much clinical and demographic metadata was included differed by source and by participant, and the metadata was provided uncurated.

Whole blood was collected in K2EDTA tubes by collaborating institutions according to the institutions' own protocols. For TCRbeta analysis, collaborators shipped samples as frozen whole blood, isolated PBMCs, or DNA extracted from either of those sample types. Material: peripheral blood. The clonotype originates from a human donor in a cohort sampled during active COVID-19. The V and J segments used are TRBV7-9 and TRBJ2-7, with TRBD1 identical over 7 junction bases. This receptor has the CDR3 CASSPTNLGQAKYYEQYF. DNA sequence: TGTGCCAGCAGCCCGACCAACCTAGGACAGGCGAAATACTACGAGCAGTACTTC.